These T cell receptor beta chains were read from a single sample in a study of control samples from healthy donors and cancer patients. Using immunoSEQ multiplex PCR, the repertoire was profiled, and TCRdb retains in-frame clones only, with some absent. The sample has roughly 80,000 clones; over 85% are singletons. Specimen: blood. The receptors stem from a man aged 45-60 years in good health. Each CDR3 is given with its conserved first and last residue. D genes are given only for firm matches. Size values are once, few and many counts, or a class for expanded clones, and some rows have none.

D gene	J gene	clone size	V gene	CDR3 protein	CDR3 DNA
TRBD2	TRBJ2-3	.	TRBV4-2	CASSQGGGEADTQYF	TGTGCCAGCAGCCAAGGCGGGGGGGAGGCAGATACGCAGTATTTT
.	TRBJ2-3	.	TRBV19	CASSIAGTTDTQYF	TGTGCCAGTAGTATTGCAGGAACAACAGATACGCAGTATTTT
TRBD1	TRBJ2-7	.	TRBV5-1	CASSLGVGGWDRGNEQYF	TGCGCCAGCAGCTTGGGAGTAGGGGGGTGGGACAGGGGTAACGAGCAGTACTTC
TRBD2	TRBJ2-3	.	TRBV5-4	CASSLVWRGGEQDTQYF	TGTGCCAGCAGCTTGGTCTGGCGGGGGGGGGAACAAGATACGCAGTATTTT
.	TRBJ1-2	few	TRBV30	CAWSLGINYGYTF	TGTGCCTGGAGCCTCGGAATCAACTATGGCTACACCTTC
.	TRBJ1-1	.	TRBV2	CASKEGLVTEAFF	TGTGCCAGCAAGGAGGGCTTGGTCACTGAAGCTTTCTTT
TRBD1	TRBJ1-2	.	TRBV12-5	CASKQGNYGYTF	TGTGCTAGCAAACAGGGGAACTATGGCTACACCTTC
.	TRBJ2-2	.	TRBV2	CASSAGAGTGELFF	TGTGCCAGCAGTGCGGGGGCCGGCACCGGGGAGCTGTTTTTT
.	TRBJ2-5	.	TRBV12-5	CASAYVETQYF	TGTGCTAGTGCCTACGTGGAGACCCAGTACTTC
TRBD1	TRBJ1-1	.	TRBV27	CASSFFTGTGGTKAFF	TGTGCCAGCAGTTTCTTTACCGGGACAGGGGGAACAAAAGCTTTCTTT